One sample yielded the 10 T cell receptor beta chains listed below, sequenced in a study of blood T cell repertoires in COVID-19. Method: immunoSEQ multiplex PCR; TCRdb's copy keeps in-frame clones and lacks some. Of tens of thousands of clones in the sample, over 70% were seen once. Input material: peripheral blood. The source is a man aged 50-60 years with active COVID-19.

This clone appeared a few times. The chain recombines TRBV7-8 with TRBJ2-7; TRBD2 matches at 8 bases. CDR1 SGHVS and CDR2 FQNEAQ come from the germline V gene. CDR3 length: 15 residues. J lost 3 bases, V lost 5 bases, and 9 bases had no gene match. CDR3: CASSVGRAGYYEQYF. In DNA, the CDR3 is TGTGCCAGCAGCGTCGGGAGGGCCGGCTACTACGAGCAGTACTTC.

The chain joins TRBV4-2 to TRBJ2-1, with D tentatively TRBD2 (5 bases). The CDR3 runs to 15 residues. Germline lookup yields CDR1 LGHNA and CDR2 YNFKEQ. The V gene lost 4 bases and the J gene lost 6 bases, with 16 bases spanning the gap. In nucleotides, the CDR3 is TGTGCCAGCAGCCGCTTAACGGGATCGCTCAATGAGCAGTTCTTC. Its protein is CASSRLTGSLNEQFF.

The rearrangement links TRBV5-1 to TRBJ2-3, with D possibly matching TRBD1 (5 bases). V was cut by 6 bases and J by 4 bases, with 15 bases left in between. The CDR3 contains 14 residues. The germline gives CDR1 SGHRS, CDR2 YFSETQ. CDR3 coding DNA: TGCGCCAGCACCCCCGTCCAGGGCGCAGATACGCAGTATTTT. The encoded protein is CASTPVQGADTQYF. Looking up the rest from reference TRBV5-1 and TRBJ2-3 gives the full variable domain: KAGVTQTPRYLIKTRGQQVTLSCSPISGHRSVSWYQQTPGQGLQFLFEYFSETQRNKGNFPGRFSGRQFSNSRSEMNVSTLELGDSALYLCASTPVQGADTQYFGPGTRLTVL.

The V and J genes are TRBV24-1 and TRBJ2-3, with TRBD2 identical over 13 bases. There are 18 residues in the CDR3. The V gene end was trimmed by 4 bases and the J gene end by 4 bases; junction bases not matched to a gene: 10. CDR1 KGHDR and CDR2 SFDVKD come from the germline V gene. Here the CDR3 reads CATSDRTSGSEVSDTQYF. As DNA, the CDR3 is TGTGCCACCAGTGACCGGACTAGCGGGAGCGAGGTCTCAGATACGCAGTATTTT.

The chain employs TRBV11-2 and TRBJ2-5, with 9 bases identical to TRBD1. Germline V gene data show CDR1 as SGHAT and CDR2 as FQNNGV. The V gene end was trimmed by 1 base and the J gene end by 7 bases; junction bases not matched to a gene: 7. The CDR3 is 15 amino acids. As DNA, the CDR3 is TGTGCCAGCAGCTTAGGCCGGGGACAGGGAACGACCCAGTACTTC. Its translation: CASSLGRGQGTTQYF.

This clone was seen only a few times. The V gene is TRBV9, the J gene TRBJ2-7; 7 bases agree with TRBD1. Per the germline V gene, CDR1 is SGDLS and CDR2 is YYNGEE. The CDR3 contains 13 residues. Trimming at V came to 4 bases and at J to 4 bases, leaving 5 bases not matched to a gene. The CDR3 bases are TGTGCCAGCAGCCCAGGGGGTCTATACGAGCAGTACTTC. Translated, it gives CASSPGGLYEQYF.

The chain links TRBV12-3 or TRBV12-4 to TRBJ2-7; D is unresolved. V gave up 2 bases and J gave up 7 bases, with 6 bases separating them. The CDR3 extends over 11 amino acids. In DNA, the CDR3 is TGTGCCAGCAGTTTATCGGGTGAGCAGTACTTC. Amino acids: CASSLSGEQYF.

This chain links TRBV6-2 or TRBV6-3 with TRBJ2-3; weak D call: TRBD2 (6 bases). CDR3 length equals 13 residues. Trimming stripped 6 bases from V and 2 bases from J, with 9 bases between. Germline-derived CDR1 and CDR2 are MNHEY and SVGEGT. The DNA of the CDR3 is TGTGCCAGCAGCTTAGCGGACACAGATACGCAGTATTTT. This codes for CASSLADTDTQYF.

This clone was seen a single time. The CDR3, as DNA: TGTGCCAGTAGTGCCGCTCGGGACAACTACGAGCAGTACTTC. It encodes CASSAARDNYEQYF. V gene TRBV19 combines with J gene TRBJ2-7, with D maybe TRBD1 (6 bases). Trimming took off 5 bases at V and 3 bases at J, with 14 bases between the two ends. There are 14 residues in the CDR3. Per the germline V gene, CDR1 is LNHDA and CDR2 is SQIVND (reference sequence). Together with reference TRBV19 and TRBJ2-7, the CDR3 gives the full variable domain: DGGITQSPKYLFRKEGQNVTLSCEQNLNHDAMYWYRQDPGQGLRLIYYSQIVNDFQKGDIAEGYSVSREKKESFPLTVTSAQKNPTAFYLCASSAARDNYEQYFGPGTRLTVT.

The J gene is TRBJ2-5, the V gene TRBV3-1 (or the pseudogene TRBV3-2); no firm D call. This CDR3 comprises 15 residues. In germline, CDR1 is LGHDT, CDR2 YNNKEL (reference sequence). V dropped 3 bases and J dropped 1 base, with 12 bases sitting between them. As DNA, the CDR3 is TGTGCCAGCAGCCACCGAGGTCGGTCCCAAGAGACCCAGTACTTC. Amino acids: CASSHRGRSQETQYF.